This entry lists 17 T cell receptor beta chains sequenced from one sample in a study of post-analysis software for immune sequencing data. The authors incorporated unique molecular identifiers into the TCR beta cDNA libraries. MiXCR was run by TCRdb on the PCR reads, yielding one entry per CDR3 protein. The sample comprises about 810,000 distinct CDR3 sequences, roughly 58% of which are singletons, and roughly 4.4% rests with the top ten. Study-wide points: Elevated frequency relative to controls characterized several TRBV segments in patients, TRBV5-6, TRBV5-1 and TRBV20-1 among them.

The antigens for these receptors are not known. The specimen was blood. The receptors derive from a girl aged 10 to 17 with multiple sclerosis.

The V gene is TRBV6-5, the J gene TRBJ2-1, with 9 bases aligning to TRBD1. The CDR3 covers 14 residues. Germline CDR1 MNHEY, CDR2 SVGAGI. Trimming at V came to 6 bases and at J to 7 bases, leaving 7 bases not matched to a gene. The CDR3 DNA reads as TGTGCCAGCAGCTTTCGGGACAGGGCAAATGAGCAGTTCTTC. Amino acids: CASSFRDRANEQFF.

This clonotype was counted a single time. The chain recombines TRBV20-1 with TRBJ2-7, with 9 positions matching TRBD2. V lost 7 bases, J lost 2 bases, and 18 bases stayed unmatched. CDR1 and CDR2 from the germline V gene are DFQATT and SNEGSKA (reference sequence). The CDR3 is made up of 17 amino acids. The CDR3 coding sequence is TGCAGTGTCACACCAGCCGTGAGCGGGAGGCTTCCCTACGAGCAGTACTTC. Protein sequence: CSVTPAVSGRLPYEQYF.

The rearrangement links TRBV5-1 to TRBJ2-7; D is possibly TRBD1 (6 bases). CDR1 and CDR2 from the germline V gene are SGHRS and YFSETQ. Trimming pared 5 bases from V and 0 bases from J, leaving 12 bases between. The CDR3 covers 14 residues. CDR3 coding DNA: TGCGCCAGCAGATCCGGGACATACTCCTACGAGCAGTACTTC. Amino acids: CASRSGTYSYEQYF.

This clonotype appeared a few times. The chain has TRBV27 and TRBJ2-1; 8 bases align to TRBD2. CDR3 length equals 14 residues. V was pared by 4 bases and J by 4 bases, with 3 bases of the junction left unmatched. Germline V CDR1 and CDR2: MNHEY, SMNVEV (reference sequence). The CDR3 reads CASSSTGGYNEQFF. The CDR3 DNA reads TGTGCCAGCAGTTCTACGGGAGGGTACAATGAGCAGTTCTTC.

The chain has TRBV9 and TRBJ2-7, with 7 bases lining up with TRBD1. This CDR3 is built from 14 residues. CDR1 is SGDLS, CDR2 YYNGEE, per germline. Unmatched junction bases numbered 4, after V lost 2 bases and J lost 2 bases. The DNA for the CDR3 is TGTGCCAGCAGCGTCCGGGACAGAGCCTACGAGCAGTACTTC. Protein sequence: CASSVRDRAYEQYF.

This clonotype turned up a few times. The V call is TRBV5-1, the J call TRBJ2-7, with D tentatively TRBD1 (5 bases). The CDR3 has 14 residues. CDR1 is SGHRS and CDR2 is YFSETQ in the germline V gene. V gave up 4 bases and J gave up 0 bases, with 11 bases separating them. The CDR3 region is CASSRTTDSYEQYF. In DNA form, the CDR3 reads TGCGCCAGCAGCCGGACGACAGACTCCTACGAGCAGTACTTC.

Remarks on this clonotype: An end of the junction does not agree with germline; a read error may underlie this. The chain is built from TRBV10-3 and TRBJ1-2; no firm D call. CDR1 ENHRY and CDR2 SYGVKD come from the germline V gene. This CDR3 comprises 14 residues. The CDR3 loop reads CATSAEPAYYGYTF. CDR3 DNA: TGTGCCACCAGTGCAGAGCCCGCGTACTATGGCTACACCTTC.

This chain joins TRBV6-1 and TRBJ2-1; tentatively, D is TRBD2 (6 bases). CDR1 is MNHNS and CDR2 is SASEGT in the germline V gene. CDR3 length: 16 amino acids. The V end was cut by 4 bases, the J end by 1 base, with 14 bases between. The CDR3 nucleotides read TGTGCCAGCAGTGGGAACGGGGGTCGGTCCTACAATGAGCAGTTCTTC. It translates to CASSGNGGRSYNEQFF.

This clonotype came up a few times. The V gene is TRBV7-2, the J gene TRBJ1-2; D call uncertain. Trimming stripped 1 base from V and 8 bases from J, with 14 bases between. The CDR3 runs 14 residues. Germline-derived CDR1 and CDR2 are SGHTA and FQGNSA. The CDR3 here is CASSLGTRSEGYTF. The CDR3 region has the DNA TGTGCCAGCAGCTTAGGCACCCGATCGGAGGGCTACACCTTC.

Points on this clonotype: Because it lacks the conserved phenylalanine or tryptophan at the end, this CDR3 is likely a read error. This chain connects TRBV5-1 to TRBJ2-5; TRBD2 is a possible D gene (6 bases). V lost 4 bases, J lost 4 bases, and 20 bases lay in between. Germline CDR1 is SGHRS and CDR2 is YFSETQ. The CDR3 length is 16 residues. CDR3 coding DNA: TGCGCCAGCAGCGAAAGACCCCTCACGGGGGTAGAGACCCAGTACATC. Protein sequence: CASSERPLTGVETQYI.

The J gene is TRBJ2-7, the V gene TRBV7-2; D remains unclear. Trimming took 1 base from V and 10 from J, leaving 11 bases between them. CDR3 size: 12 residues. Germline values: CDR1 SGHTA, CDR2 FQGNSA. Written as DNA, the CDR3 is TGTGCCAGCAGCTTAGTTGGCCTCCCCCAGTACTTC. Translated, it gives CASSLVGLPQYF. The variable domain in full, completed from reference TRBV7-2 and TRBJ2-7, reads GAGVSQSPSNKVTEKGKDVELRCDPISGHTALYWYRQSLGQGLEFLIYFQGNSAPDKSGLPSDRFSAERTGGSVSTLTIQRTQQEDSAVYLCASSLVGLPQYFGPGTRLTVT.

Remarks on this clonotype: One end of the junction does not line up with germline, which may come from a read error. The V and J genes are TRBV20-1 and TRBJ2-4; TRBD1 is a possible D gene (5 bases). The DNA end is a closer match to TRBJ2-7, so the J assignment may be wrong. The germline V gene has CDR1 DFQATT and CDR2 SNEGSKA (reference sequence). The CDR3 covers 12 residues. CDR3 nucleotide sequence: TGCGGTGCCGCGACAGTTACCTACGAGCAGTACTTC. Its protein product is CGAATVTYEQYF.

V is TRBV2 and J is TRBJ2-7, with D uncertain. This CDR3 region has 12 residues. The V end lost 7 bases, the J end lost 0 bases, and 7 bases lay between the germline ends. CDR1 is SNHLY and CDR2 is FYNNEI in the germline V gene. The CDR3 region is CASKFFSYEQYF. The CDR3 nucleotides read TGTGCCAGCAAATTCTTCTCCTACGAGCAGTACTTC.

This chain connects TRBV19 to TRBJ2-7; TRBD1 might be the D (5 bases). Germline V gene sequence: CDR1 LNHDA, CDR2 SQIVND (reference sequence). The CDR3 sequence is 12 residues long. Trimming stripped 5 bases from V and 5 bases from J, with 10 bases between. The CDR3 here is CASSDRGHEQYF. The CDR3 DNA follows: TGTGCCAGTAGTGACAGAGGCCACGAGCAGTACTTC.

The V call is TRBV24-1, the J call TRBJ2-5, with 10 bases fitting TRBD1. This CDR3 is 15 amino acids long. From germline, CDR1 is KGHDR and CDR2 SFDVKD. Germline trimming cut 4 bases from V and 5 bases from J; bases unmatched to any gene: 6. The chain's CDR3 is CATSDSGTGVETQYF. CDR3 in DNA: TGTGCCACCAGTGACTCAGGGACAGGGGTCGAGACCCAGTACTTC.

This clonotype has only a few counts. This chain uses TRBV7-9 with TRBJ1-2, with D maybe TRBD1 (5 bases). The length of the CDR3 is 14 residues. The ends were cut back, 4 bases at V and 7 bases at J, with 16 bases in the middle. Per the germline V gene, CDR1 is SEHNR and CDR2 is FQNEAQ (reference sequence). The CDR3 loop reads CASSSKPGFGGYTF. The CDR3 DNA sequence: TGTGCCAGCAGCTCAAAACCAGGGTTTGGTGGCTACACCTTC.

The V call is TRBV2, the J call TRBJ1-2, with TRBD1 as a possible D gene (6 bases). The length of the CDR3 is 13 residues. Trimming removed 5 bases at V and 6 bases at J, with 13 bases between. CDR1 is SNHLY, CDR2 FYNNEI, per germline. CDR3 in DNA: TGTGCCAGCAGTATCCGGACAGCCGATGGCTACACCTTC. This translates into CASSIRTADGYTF.